These T cell receptor beta chains were read from a single sample in a study of T cell responses to AZD1222 COVID-19 vaccine. The method was immunoSEQ multiplex PCR; TCRdb's version includes in-frame clones alone and lacks a portion of them. This sample has over 95,000 clones, with about 83% found just once. Source: peripheral blood, taken on day 0 of AZD1222 vaccination. Receptors originate from an adult in good health. Each CDR3 is given with its conserved first and last residue. Fields, in order: V gene, clone size, D gene, J gene, CDR3 protein, CDR3 DNA. The D gene is left open where the match is weak. Clone size is given for some rows only: seen once, a few or many times, or a class if the clone is expanded.

v_gene: TRBV15
abundance: .
d_gene: TRBD1
j_gene: TRBJ1-2
CDR3aa: CATSGQGFGYTF
CDR3nt: TGTGCCACCAGCGGACAGGGGTTCGGCTACACCTTC

v_gene: TRBV14
abundance: .
d_gene: TRBD2
j_gene: TRBJ2-7
CDR3aa: CASSQAVGLAGVYEQYF
CDR3nt: TGTGCCAGCAGCCAAGCGGTCGGGCTAGCGGGAGTTTACGAGCAGTACTTC

v_gene: TRBV27
abundance: .
d_gene: .
j_gene: TRBJ2-2
CDR3aa: CASSPRTINTGELFF
CDR3nt: TGTGCCAGCAGTCCACGGACTATAAACACCGGGGAGCTGTTTTTT

v_gene: TRBV6-5
abundance: .
d_gene: TRBD1
j_gene: TRBJ2-2
CDR3aa: CASRAGDRGRELFF
CDR3nt: TGTGCCAGCAGGGCCGGGGACAGGGGCAGGGAGCTGTTTTTT

v_gene: TRBV12-3/TRBV12-4
abundance: once
d_gene: .
j_gene: TRBJ1-2
CDR3aa: CASSGTPLGYTF
CDR3nt: TGTGCCAGCAGCGGGACGCCGTTGGGCTACACCTTC

v_gene: TRBV24-1
abundance: once
d_gene: .
j_gene: TRBJ2-2
CDR3aa: CATSGTLNTGELFF
CDR3nt: TGTGCCACCAGTGGGACCCTGAACACCGGGGAGCTGTTTTTT

v_gene: TRBV5-1
abundance: .
d_gene: TRBD1
j_gene: TRBJ1-1
CDR3aa: CASSSGQAGGTEAFF
CDR3nt: TGCGCCAGCAGCTCGGGACAGGCGGGGGGCACTGAAGCTTTCTTT

v_gene: TRBV18
abundance: .
d_gene: TRBD2
j_gene: TRBJ2-7
CDR3aa: CASSRDYFYEQYF
CDR3nt: TGTGCCAGCTCTAGGGACTACTTTTACGAGCAGTACTTC

v_gene: TRBV27
abundance: .
d_gene: .
j_gene: TRBJ2-3
CDR3aa: CASSPFGLFSTDTQYF
CDR3nt: TGTGCCAGCAGTCCCTTCGGACTTTTTAGCACAGATACGCAGTATTTT

v_gene: TRBV28
abundance: .
d_gene: .
j_gene: TRBJ2-3
CDR3aa: CASSFRVADTQYF
CDR3nt: TGTGCCAGCAGTTTCCGGGTCGCAGATACGCAGTATTTT

v_gene: TRBV4-2
abundance: .
d_gene: .
j_gene: TRBJ1-1
CDR3aa: CASSQDFGETEAFF
CDR3nt: TGTGCCAGCAGCCAAGATTTCGGGGAGACTGAAGCTTTCTTT

v_gene: TRBV20-1
abundance: .
d_gene: .
j_gene: TRBJ2-7
CDR3aa: CSAASRDEQYF
CDR3nt: TGCAGTGCTGCCTCTAGGGACGAGCAGTACTTC

v_gene: TRBV18
abundance: .
d_gene: .
j_gene: TRBJ1-2
CDR3aa: CASSPSGEGGYTF
CDR3nt: TGTGCCAGCTCACCATCAGGGGAGGGTGGCTACACCTTC

v_gene: TRBV6-5
abundance: .
d_gene: TRBD1
j_gene: TRBJ2-5
CDR3aa: CASSTLATGAQYF
CDR3nt: TGTGCCAGCAGTACTCTGGCCACAGGGGCCCAGTACTTC

v_gene: TRBV11-3
abundance: once
d_gene: .
j_gene: TRBJ2-7
CDR3aa: CASSPGGDSFYEQYF
CDR3nt: TGTGCCAGCAGCCCAGGGGGGGACAGTTTTTACGAGCAGTACTTC

v_gene: TRBV3-1/TRBV3-2
abundance: .
d_gene: TRBD2
j_gene: TRBJ2-5
CDR3aa: CASTKATSGSQTQYF
CDR3nt: TGTGCCAGCACGAAAGCTACTAGCGGGAGCCAGACCCAGTACTTC

v_gene: TRBV2
abundance: .
d_gene: TRBD1
j_gene: TRBJ2-7
CDR3aa: CASSVTGVTRGEQYF
CDR3nt: TGTGCCAGCAGTGTAACAGGGGTAACTCGGGGTGAGCAGTACTTC

v_gene: TRBV5-1
abundance: .
d_gene: .
j_gene: TRBJ1-1
CDR3aa: CASSQRGGGSLGTTEAFF
CDR3nt: TGCGCCAGCAGCCAACGCGGTGGGGGGTCCCTAGGGACCACTGAAGCTTTCTTT

v_gene: TRBV6-5
abundance: .
d_gene: TRBD1
j_gene: TRBJ1-4
CDR3aa: CASSRQGEGEKLFF
CDR3nt: TGTGCCAGCAGTAGACAGGGGGAGGGCGAAAAACTGTTTTTT

v_gene: TRBV5-1
abundance: .
d_gene: .
j_gene: TRBJ1-1
CDR3aa: CASIRDATEAFF
CDR3nt: TGCGCCAGCATCAGGGACGCCACTGAAGCTTTCTTT

v_gene: TRBV11-2
abundance: few
d_gene: .
j_gene: TRBJ2-7
CDR3aa: CASSLSPLQRGGFHEQYF
CDR3nt: TGTGCCAGCAGCCTTTCCCCCCTACAGAGGGGAGGTTTCCACGAGCAGTACTTC

v_gene: TRBV10-3
abundance: once
d_gene: .
j_gene: TRBJ1-5
CDR3aa: CAISDNRVAQPQHF
CDR3nt: TGTGCCATCAGCGATAACAGGGTTGCTCAGCCCCAGCATTTT

v_gene: TRBV19
abundance: .
d_gene: TRBD2
j_gene: TRBJ2-7
CDR3aa: CASSMVGTSANEQYF
CDR3nt: TGTGCCAGTAGTATGGTCGGGACTAGCGCCAACGAGCAGTACTTC

v_gene: TRBV15
abundance: .
d_gene: .
j_gene: TRBJ2-7
CDR3aa: CATSRGTDYEQYF
CDR3nt: TGTGCCACCAGCAGGGGGACGGACTACGAGCAGTACTTC

v_gene: TRBV10-2
abundance: .
d_gene: .
j_gene: TRBJ2-2
CDR3aa: CASVEGGNFTGELFF
CDR3nt: TGCGCCAGCGTGGAGGGTGGGAACTTCACCGGGGAGCTGTTTTTT

v_gene: TRBV7-9
abundance: .
d_gene: .
j_gene: TRBJ1-5
CDR3aa: CASSRYSNQPQHF
CDR3nt: TGTGCCAGCAGCCGGTATAGCAATCAGCCCCAGCATTTT

v_gene: TRBV11-2
abundance: .
d_gene: .
j_gene: TRBJ2-7
CDR3aa: CASSLGRGMVPYEQYF
CDR3nt: TGTGCCAGCAGCTTAGGGCGGGGTATGGTCCCCTACGAGCAGTACTTC

v_gene: TRBV3-1/TRBV3-2
abundance: once
d_gene: .
j_gene: TRBJ1-3
CDR3aa: CASSQPSGGNTIYF
CDR3nt: TGTGCCAGCAGCCAACCCTCCGGGGGAAACACCATATATTTT

v_gene: TRBV19
abundance: .
d_gene: TRBD1
j_gene: TRBJ1-1
CDR3aa: CASMHGGTGDKNTEAFF
CDR3nt: TGTGCCAGCATGCATGGTGGGACAGGGGACAAGAACACTGAAGCTTTCTTT

v_gene: TRBV28
abundance: .
d_gene: .
j_gene: TRBJ1-6
CDR3aa: CASSLEQYSPLHF
CDR3nt: TGTGCCAGCAGTTTGGAACAGTACTCACCCCTCCACTTT

v_gene: TRBV27
abundance: many
d_gene: .
j_gene: TRBJ1-4
CDR3aa: CASGGAGAERAEKLFF
CDR3nt: TGTGCCAGTGGAGGTGCAGGGGCAGAGCGGGCTGAAAAACTGTTTTTT